This TCR beta chain was profiled in a study of blood T cell repertoires in COVID-19. CDR3 size: 14 residues. Germline assignment: CDR1 KGHDR and CDR2 SFDVKD. Trimming cost V 4 bases and J 6 bases; bases outside gene matches: 5. The assay was immunoSEQ multiplex PCR, and TCRdb's table has in-frame clones only and misses some. The sample lists about 120,000 clones; 85% to 90% were seen once. This receptor was identified in a woman aged 70-85 years with acute or convalescent COVID-19. Sequencing was carried out using peripheral blood. This chain joins TRBV24-1 and TRBJ1-5; 7 nucleotides line up with TRBD1. The CDR3, as DNA: TGTGCCACCAGTGAAGGGGGCGAAACTCAGCCCCAGCATTTT. It translates to CATSEGGETQPQHF.